These 31 T cell receptor beta chains were sequenced from one sample in a study of blood T cell repertoires in COVID-19. Libraries were prepared by immunoSEQ multiplex PCR; TCRdb keeps only in-frame clonotypes and omits some of them. The sample has about 250,000 clones, over 75% seen once. The specimen sequenced was PBMCs or T cells enriched from blood (not recorded which). These receptors were obtained from a woman between 25 and 40 years old who had recovered from COVID-19.

The CDR3 nucleotides read TGTGCCACCAGCAGAGCTTTGGGGACAGGGAGTCAGCCCCAGCATTTT. Translating gives CATSRALGTGSQPQHF. The rearrangement joins TRBV15 to TRBJ1-5, with 9 nucleotides matching TRBD1. The germline CDR1 and CDR2 sequences are LNHNV and YYDKDF (reference sequence). This CDR3 spans 16 amino acids. The ends lost 1 base at V and 6 bases at J; junction bases unmatched: 7.

The V gene is TRBV28, the J gene TRBJ2-7, with 11 bases that match TRBD2. The CDR3 has 15 residues. Trimming removed 3 bases from V and 1 base from J; junction bases left unmatched: 2. Looked up from germline, CDR1 is MDHEN and CDR2 is SYDVKM. The chain's CDR3 is CASSLGTSGSYEQYF. The CDR3, as DNA: TGTGCCAGCAGTTTGGGGACTAGCGGTTCCTACGAGCAGTACTTC.

V and J are TRBV10-3 and TRBJ2-7; 7 nucleotides line up with TRBD2. The CDR3 loop spans 15 amino acids. V trimming: 4 bases; J trimming: 4 bases; junction bases outside the gene matches: 10. In germline, CDR1 is ENHRY, CDR2 SYGVKD. DNA for the CDR3: TGTGCCATCAGTGGGAGTGGGCGGGACTATTACGAGCAGTACTTC. Translated, it gives CAISGSGRDYYEQYF.

This clone has a single count. The chain has TRBV5-6 and TRBJ1-1; no firm D call. Per germline, CDR1 SGHDT and CDR2 YYEEEE. This CDR3 has 15 amino acids. V was clipped by 3 bases and J by 1 base, with 13 bases between them. Here the CDR3 reads CASSWGEKGNTEAFF. The CDR3 nucleotides read TGTGCCAGCAGCTGGGGAGAAAAAGGGAACACTGAAGCTTTCTTT.

This chain connects TRBV7-9 to TRBJ2-5; TRBD1 matches at 9 bases. The CDR3 spans 15 residues. Germline V gene lookup returns CDR1 SEHNR and CDR2 FQNEAQ (reference sequence). With V trimmed by 5 bases and J by 2 bases, 6 bases remained unmatched. CDR3 sequence reads: CASSTGTGRQETQYF. CDR3 coding DNA: TGTGCCAGCAGCACCGGGACAGGGAGACAAGAGACCCAGTACTTC.

The chain joins TRBV24-1 to TRBJ2-3; possibly TRBD1 for D (5 bases). Trimming removed 7 bases from V and 2 bases from J, with 6 bases in between. Germline CDR1 and CDR2: KGHDR and SFDVKD. The CDR3 runs to 12 residues. The CDR3 region is CATRTDTDTQYF. CDR3 bases: TGTGCCACCAGGACAGACACAGATACGCAGTATTTT.

This sequence joins TRBV15 and TRBJ2-5; D might be TRBD1 (5 bases). The CDR3 contains 14 residues. Trimming cost V 0 bases and J 4 bases, with 9 bases left between them. Germline CDR1 and CDR2: LNHNV and YYDKDF (reference sequence). CDR3: CATSRDTGPETQYF. The CDR3 nucleotides are TGTGCCACCAGCAGAGATACAGGACCAGAGACCCAGTACTTC.

This clone was found a few times. The genes are TRBV10-3 and TRBJ1-5; TRBD1 matches 7 bases. Germline assignment: CDR1 ENHRY and CDR2 SYGVKD. The V segment lost 3 bases and the J segment 0 bases; nucleotides outside the gene matches: 8. The CDR3 is 17 amino acids. The CDR3, as DNA: TGTGCCATCAGTGATCGGGACAGTCGTTATAGCAATCAGCCCCAGCATTTT. Protein sequence: CAISDRDSRYSNQPQHF.

The rearrangement joins TRBV6-5 to TRBJ1-1, with 7 bases that match TRBD1. Per the germline V gene, CDR1 is MNHEY and CDR2 is SVGAGI. V shed 0 bases and J 8 bases; nucleotides not matched to a gene: 12. The CDR3 loop spans 16 amino acids. The CDR3 DNA is TGTGCCAGCAGTTACTCGATAGTAGGACAGGCTGCGGAAGCTTTCTTT. This encodes CASSYSIVGQAAEAFF.

The chain uses TRBV6-2 or TRBV6-3 and TRBJ2-7, with 7 bases fitting TRBD2. Trimming at V came to 0 bases and at J to 4 bases, leaving 6 bases not matched to a gene. The CDR3 has 15 residues. CDR1 MNHEY and CDR2 SVGEGT come from the germline V gene. The CDR3 region has the DNA TGTGCCAGCAGTTACTCGTTCACCGGGGGGTACGAGCAGTACTTC. This gives the protein CASSYSFTGGYEQYF.

The V call is TRBV6-6, the J call TRBJ2-7; the match to TRBD2 covers 10 bases. The CDR3 runs 15 residues. J was trimmed by 4 bases and V by 0 bases; bases with no gene match: 3. Germline V CDR1 and CDR2: MNHNY, SVGAGI (reference sequence). The CDR3 loop reads CASSYSASGSYEQYF. CDR3 DNA sequence: TGTGCCAGCAGTTACTCGGCTAGCGGGAGTTACGAGCAGTACTTC.

The gene calls are TRBV5-1 and TRBJ2-7; unclear D gene. With 3 bases removed from V and 2 bases from J, the gap between germline ends came to 3 bases. In germline, CDR1 is SGHRS, CDR2 YFSETQ. This CDR3 contains 11 residues. As DNA, the CDR3 is TGCGCCAGCAGCTCCGCCTACGAGCAGTACTTC. It encodes CASSSAYEQYF.

The chain carries TRBV13 and TRBJ1-4; TRBD1 matches at 9 bases. CDR1 is PRHDT and CDR2 is FYEKMQ in the germline V gene (reference sequence). The CDR3 extends over 14 amino acids. Trimming cost V 5 bases and J 5 bases; bases outside gene matches: 3. The DNA for the CDR3 is TGTGCCAGCAGCCTCGGGACAGGGAATGAAAAACTGTTTTTT. It specifies CASSLGTGNEKLFF.

With regard to this clone: This sample also contains other DNA sequences that code for the same CDR3. The chain has TRBV28 and TRBJ2-3, with 9 bases aligning to TRBD2. The CDR3 has 16 amino acids. Germline V gene sequence: CDR1 MDHEN, CDR2 SYDVKM. The trim removed 2 bases at V and 4 bases at J, leaving 7 bases unmatched. CDR3 nucleotide sequence: TGTGCCAGCAGTTTAGGGGCGGGAGGGCCGCCAGATACGCAGTATTTT. Amino acids: CASSLGAGGPPDTQYF.

This chain uses TRBV6-5 with TRBJ1-3; D uncertain. Trimming cost V 5 bases and J 1 base, with 6 bases left between them. The CDR3 has 13 amino acids. Germline V gene lookup returns CDR1 MNHEY and CDR2 SVGAGI. The CDR3 reads CASSRSSGNTIYF. The DNA for the CDR3 is TGTGCCAGCAGTCGGTCGTCTGGAAACACCATATATTTT.

This chain joins TRBV12-3 or TRBV12-4 and TRBJ2-5; perhaps TRBD2 as D (6 bases). V was pared by 6 bases and J by 9 bases, with 14 bases between. The CDR3 runs 12 residues. The DNA for the CDR3 is TGTGCCAGCAGGGAGGGGTTCGGGGCCCAGTACTTC. It encodes CASREGFGAQYF.

The gene calls are TRBV5-6 and TRBJ1-5; D is unclear. Germline V CDR1 and CDR2: SGHDT, YYEEEE. V was pared by 2 bases and J by 1 base, with 10 bases between. The CDR3 runs to 15 residues. DNA of the CDR3: TGTGCCAGCAGCTTAAGCGAGGGCAGCAATCAGCCCCAGCATTTT. Its protein is CASSLSEGSNQPQHF.

This chain links TRBV14 with TRBJ1-1; 8 positions agree with TRBD1. The ends lost 1 base at V and 7 bases at J; junction bases unmatched: 8. Germline-derived CDR1 and CDR2 are SGHDN and FVKESK. The CDR3 sequence is 15 residues long. In nucleotides, the CDR3 is TGTGCCAGCAGCCAAGTTCAGGGGGCATACGGTGAAGCTTTCTTT. Translated: CASSQVQGAYGEAFF. Full variable domain (rest looked up from reference TRBV14 and TRBJ1-1): EAGVTQFPSHSVIEKGQTVTLRCDPISGHDNLYWYRRVMGKEIKFLLHFVKESKQDESGMPNNRFLAERTGGTYSTLKVQPAELEDSGVYFCASSQVQGAYGEAFFGQGTRLTVV.

The chain combines TRBV28 with TRBJ2-7, with TRBD2 as a possible D gene (6 bases). Germline V lookup: CDR1 MDHEN, CDR2 SYDVKM. Trimming pared 10 bases from V and 4 bases from J, leaving 11 bases between. The CDR3 contains 11 residues. The CDR3 DNA reads as TGTGCCACCGCGGGACCGTACGAGCAGTACTTC. It encodes CATAGPYEQYF.

This clone was picked up a small number of times. A read error may produce the germline difference seen at one junction end. This rearrangement joins TRBV19 to TRBJ1-1; D is ambiguous. This CDR3 spans 13 amino acids. Per germline, CDR1 LNHDA and CDR2 SQIVND (reference sequence). The CDR3 DNA reads TGTGCCAGTAGTATAGATTTTTTGCAAGCCTCATACTTT. Its protein is CASSIDFLQASYF. The whole variable domain, filled in from reference TRBV19 and TRBJ1-1, reads DGGITQSPKYLFRKEGQNVTLSCEQNLNHDAMYWYRQDPGQGLRLIYYSQIVNDFQKGDIAEGYSVSREKKESFPLTVTSAQKNPTAFYLCASSIDFLQASYFGQGTRLTVV.

The chain recombines TRBV4-1 with TRBJ2-7; TRBD2 might be the D (5 bases). Trimming pared 0 bases from V and 7 bases from J, leaving 10 bases between. The CDR3 has 13 residues. The germline V gene encodes CDR1 MGHRA and CDR2 YSYEKL. CDR3 in DNA: TGCGCCAGCAGCCAAGAATTAGGGAGAGAGCAGTACTTC. This translates into CASSQELGREQYF.

This chain links TRBV28 with TRBJ2-7; TRBD1 matches at 9 bases. Germline trimming cut 2 bases from V and 3 bases from J; bases unmatched to any gene: 8. This CDR3 has 16 amino acids. CDR1 is MDHEN and CDR2 is SYDVKM in the germline V gene. CDR3 sequence: CASSLLGTGTFYEQYF. CDR3 in DNA: TGTGCCAGCAGTTTACTGGGGACAGGGACCTTCTACGAGCAGTACTTC.

This chain joins TRBV28 and TRBJ1-2; D is ambiguous. The V end was cut by 6 bases, the J end by 2 bases, with 10 bases between. Germline V CDR1 and CDR2: MDHEN, SYDVKM. The CDR3 contains 13 residues. The CDR3 loop reads CASSPPGNYGYTF. The CDR3, as DNA: TGTGCCAGCAGCCCCCCCGGGAACTATGGCTACACCTTC.

The chain uses TRBV6-1 and TRBJ2-1; the D gene is possibly TRBD2 (5 bases). From germline, CDR1 is MNHNS and CDR2 SASEGT. The CDR3 length is 15 residues. V lost 2 bases to trimming and J lost 2 bases, with 10 bases between them. The CDR3 reads CASSENSGTYNEQFF. DNA for the CDR3: TGTGCCAGCAGTGAAAACAGCGGAACCTACAATGAGCAGTTCTTC.

The chain joins TRBV11-1 to TRBJ1-2; TRBD1 agrees at 10 bases. V trimming: 0 bases; J trimming: 2 bases; junction bases outside the gene matches: 6. The germline V gene encodes CDR1 SGHAT and CDR2 FQDESV (reference sequence). This CDR3 has 17 amino acids. The CDR3 loop reads CASSLAAGTGENYGYTF. The CDR3, as DNA: TGTGCCAGCAGCTTAGCGGCGGGGACAGGGGAGAACTATGGCTACACCTTC. The whole variable domain, filled in from reference TRBV11-1 and TRBJ1-2, reads EAEVAQSPRYKITEKSQAVAFWCDPISGHATLYWYRQILGQGPELLVQFQDESVVDDSQLPKDRFSAERLKGVDSTLKIQPAELGDSAMYLCASSLAAGTGENYGYTFGSGTRLTVV.

This clone has a handful of counts. The rearrangement joins TRBV5-1 to TRBJ2-1; 9 bases line up with TRBD2. The length of the CDR3 is 14 residues. V lost 2 bases, J lost 8 bases, and 5 bases stayed unmatched. The germline V gene has CDR1 SGHRS and CDR2 YFSETQ. The CDR3: CASSLAGGLDEQFF. The CDR3 DNA is TGCGCCAGCAGCTTAGCGGGGGGACTCGATGAGCAGTTCTTC.

This clone has only one observation. The V gene is TRBV27, the J gene TRBJ1-2, with a weak D call TRBD1 (5 bases). The V gene's germline CDR1 is MNHEY and CDR2 SMNVEV (reference sequence). The CDR3 totals 11 residues. The V and J ends lost 8 bases and 5 bases respectively, with 9 bases between them. CDR3 DNA: TGTGCCAGCGGGGCAGCATATGGCTACACCTTC. It is translated as CASGAAYGYTF.

In DNA form, the CDR3 reads TGTGCCAGTAGCGTCGGGATATATGAGCAGTTCTTC. Protein: CASSVGIYEQFF. This chain links TRBV19 with TRBJ2-1; D possibly corresponds to TRBD2 (5 bases). V was trimmed by 6 bases and J by 8 bases, leaving 11 bases between them. CDR1 LNHDA and CDR2 SQIVND come from the germline V gene (reference sequence). The CDR3 has 12 residues. The full variable domain, its missing parts supplied by reference TRBV19 and TRBJ2-1, is DGGITQSPKYLFRKEGQNVTLSCEQNLNHDAMYWYRQDPGQGLRLIYYSQIVNDFQKGDIAEGYSVSREKKESFPLTVTSAQKNPTAFYLCASSVGIYEQFFGPGTRLTVL.

The CDR3 nucleotides read TGTGCCAGCAGTTGCGGACTTACCGAAGCTTTCTTT. It codes for CASSCGLTEAFF. The rearrangement uses TRBV12-3 or TRBV12-4 and TRBJ1-1, with D unresolved. Trimming took 4 bases from V and 8 from J, leaving 11 bases between them. The CDR3 consists of 12 residues.

There are a few counts of this clone. The V and J genes are TRBV6-6 and TRBJ1-6; TRBD1 matches at 8 bases. Per germline, CDR1 MNHNY and CDR2 SVGAGI (reference sequence). The CDR3 has 18 residues. The J segment lost 4 bases and the V segment lost 5 bases, leaving 13 bases of the junction unmatched. The CDR3 protein is CASSQIGGTGAYNSPLHF. CDR3 coding DNA: TGTGCCAGCAGTCAAATTGGGGGGACAGGAGCTTATAATTCACCCCTCCACTTT.

V usage is TRBV7-2 and J usage is TRBJ1-4, with 10 positions matching TRBD1. The germline gives CDR1 SGHTA, CDR2 FQGNSA. The CDR3 consists of 16 residues. V dropped 3 bases and J dropped 13; count of bases not matched to a gene: 14. CDR3 loop: CASSLGMTGGSMRLFF. CDR3 in DNA: TGTGCCAGCAGCTTGGGGATGACAGGGGGCAGCATGAGACTGTTTTTT.